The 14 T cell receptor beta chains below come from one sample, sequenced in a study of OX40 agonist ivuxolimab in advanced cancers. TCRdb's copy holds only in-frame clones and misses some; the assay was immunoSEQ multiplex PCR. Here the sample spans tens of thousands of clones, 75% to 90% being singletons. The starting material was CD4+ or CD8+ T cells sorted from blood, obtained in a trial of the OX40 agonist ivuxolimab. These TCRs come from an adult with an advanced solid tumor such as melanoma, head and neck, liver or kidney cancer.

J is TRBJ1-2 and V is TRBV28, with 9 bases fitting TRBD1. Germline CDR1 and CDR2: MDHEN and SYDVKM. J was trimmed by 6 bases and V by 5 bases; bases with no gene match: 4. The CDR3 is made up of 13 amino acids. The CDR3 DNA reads TGTGCCAGCAGTCCAACAGGGGGCGATGGCTACACCTTC. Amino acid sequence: CASSPTGGDGYTF.

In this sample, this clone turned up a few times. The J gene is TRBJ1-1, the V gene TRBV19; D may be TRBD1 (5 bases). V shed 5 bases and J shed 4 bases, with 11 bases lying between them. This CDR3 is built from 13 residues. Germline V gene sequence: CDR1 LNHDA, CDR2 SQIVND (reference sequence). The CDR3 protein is CASSVRVSTEAFF. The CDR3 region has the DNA TGTGCCAGTAGTGTCAGGGTCTCCACTGAAGCTTTCTTT.

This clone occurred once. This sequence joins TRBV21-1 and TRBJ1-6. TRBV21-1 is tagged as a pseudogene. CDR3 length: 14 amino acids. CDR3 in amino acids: CASSQGRFNSPLHF. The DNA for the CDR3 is TGTGCCAGCAGCCAAGGACGGTTTAATTCACCCCTCCACTTT.

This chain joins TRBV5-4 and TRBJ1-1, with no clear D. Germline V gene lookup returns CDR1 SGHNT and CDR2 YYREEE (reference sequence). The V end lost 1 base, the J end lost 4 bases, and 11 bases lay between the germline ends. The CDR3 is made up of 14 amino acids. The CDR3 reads CASSLRAGSTEAFF. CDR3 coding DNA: TGTGCCAGCAGCTTGCGGGCGGGGAGCACTGAAGCTTTCTTT. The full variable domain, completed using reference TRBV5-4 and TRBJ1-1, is ETGVTQSPTHLIKTRGQQVTLRCSSQSGHNTVSWYQQALGQGPQFIFQYYREEENGRGNFPPRFSGLQFPNYSSELNVNALELDDSALYLCASSLRAGSTEAFFGQGTRLTVV.

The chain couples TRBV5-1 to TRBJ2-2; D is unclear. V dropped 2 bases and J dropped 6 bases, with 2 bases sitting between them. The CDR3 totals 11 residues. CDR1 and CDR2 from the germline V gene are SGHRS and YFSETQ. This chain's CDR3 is CASSFSGELFF. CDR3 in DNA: TGCGCCAGCAGCTTTTCCGGGGAGCTGTTTTTT.

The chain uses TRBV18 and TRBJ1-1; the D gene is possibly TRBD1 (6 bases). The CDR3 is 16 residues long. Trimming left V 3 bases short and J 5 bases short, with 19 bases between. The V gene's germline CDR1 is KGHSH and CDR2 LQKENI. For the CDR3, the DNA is TGTGCCAGCTCACCCCTACGGACGGGGGCGTTAACTGAAGCTTTCTTT. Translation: CASSPLRTGALTEAFF.

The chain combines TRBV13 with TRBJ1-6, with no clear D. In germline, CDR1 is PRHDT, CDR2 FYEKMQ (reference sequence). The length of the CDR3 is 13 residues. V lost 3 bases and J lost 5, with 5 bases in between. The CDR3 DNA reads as TGTGCCAGCAGCTTTGGGGATAATTCACCCCTCCACTTT. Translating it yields CASSFGDNSPLHF.

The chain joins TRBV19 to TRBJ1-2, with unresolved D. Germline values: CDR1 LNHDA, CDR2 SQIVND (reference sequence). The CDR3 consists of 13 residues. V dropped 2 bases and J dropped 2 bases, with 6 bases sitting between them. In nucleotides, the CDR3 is TGTGCCAGTAGTATAAGGTTAAACTATGGCTACACCTTC. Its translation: CASSIRLNYGYTF.

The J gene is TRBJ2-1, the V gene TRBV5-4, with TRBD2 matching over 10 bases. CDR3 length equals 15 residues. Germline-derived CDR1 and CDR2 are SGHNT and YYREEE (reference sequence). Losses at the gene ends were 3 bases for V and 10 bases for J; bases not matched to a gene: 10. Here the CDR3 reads CASSSGRAGGQEQFF. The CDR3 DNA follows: TGTGCCAGCAGCTCCGGCCGAGCGGGAGGGCAGGAGCAGTTCTTC.

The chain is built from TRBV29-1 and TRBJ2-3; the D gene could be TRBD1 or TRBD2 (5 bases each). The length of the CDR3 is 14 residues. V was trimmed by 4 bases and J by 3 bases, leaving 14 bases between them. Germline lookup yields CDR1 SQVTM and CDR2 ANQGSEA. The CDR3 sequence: CSVAKLGVTDTQYF. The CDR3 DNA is TGCAGCGTTGCTAAACTAGGGGTGACAGATACGCAGTATTTT.

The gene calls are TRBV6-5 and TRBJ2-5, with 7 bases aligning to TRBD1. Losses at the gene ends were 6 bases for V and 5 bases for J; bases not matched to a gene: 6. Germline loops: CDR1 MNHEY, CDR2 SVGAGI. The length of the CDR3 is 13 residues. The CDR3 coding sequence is TGTGCCAGCAGCCGACAGGGTCAGGAGACCCAGTACTTC. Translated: CASSRQGQETQYF.

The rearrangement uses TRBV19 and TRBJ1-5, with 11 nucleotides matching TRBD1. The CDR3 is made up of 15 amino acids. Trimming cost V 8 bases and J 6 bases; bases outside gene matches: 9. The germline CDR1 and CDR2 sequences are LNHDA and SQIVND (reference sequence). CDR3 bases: TGTGCCAGTGCCTTGGGACAGGGGGTTAGTCAGCCCCAGCATTTT. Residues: CASALGQGVSQPQHF.

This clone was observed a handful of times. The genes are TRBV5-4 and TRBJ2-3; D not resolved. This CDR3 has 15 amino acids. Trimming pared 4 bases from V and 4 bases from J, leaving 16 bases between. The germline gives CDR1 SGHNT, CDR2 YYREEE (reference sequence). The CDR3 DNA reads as TGTGCCAGCAGCGATCTACCTTCCCGGCCAGATACGCAGTATTTT. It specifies CASSDLPSRPDTQYF. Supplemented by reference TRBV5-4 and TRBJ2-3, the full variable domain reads ETGVTQSPTHLIKTRGQQVTLRCSSQSGHNTVSWYQQALGQGPQFIFQYYREEENGRGNFPPRFSGLQFPNYSSELNVNALELDDSALYLCASSDLPSRPDTQYFGPGTRLTVL.

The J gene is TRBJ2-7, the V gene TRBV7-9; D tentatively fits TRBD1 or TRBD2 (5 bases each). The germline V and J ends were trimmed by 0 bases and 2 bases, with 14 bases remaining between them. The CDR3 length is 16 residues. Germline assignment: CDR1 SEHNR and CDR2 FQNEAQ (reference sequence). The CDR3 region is CASSLAPGTATYEQYF. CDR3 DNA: TGTGCCAGCAGCTTAGCACCCGGGACCGCGACCTACGAGCAGTACTTC.